These 20 T cell receptor beta chains were sequenced from one sample in a study of cytomegalovirus exposure and HLA in healthy donors. Profiling relied on immunoSEQ multiplex PCR, and the TCRdb table lists in-frame clones only, not all of them. In the table there are around 150,000 clones, less than 95% of which are singletons. Sequencing input: PBMCs. The receptors here all came from a woman aged 18 to 35 in good health and CMV-seropositive.

The chain has TRBV27 and TRBJ2-7; a possible D gene is TRBD1 (6 bases). The V end was cut by 5 bases, the J end by 4 bases, with 18 bases between. This CDR3 is 15 amino acids long. Germline lookup yields CDR1 MNHEY and CDR2 SMNVEV (reference sequence). The chain's CDR3 is CASSIADRNRYEQYF. CDR3 nucleotide sequence: TGTGCCAGCAGTATAGCCGACAGGAACCGTTACGAGCAGTACTTC.

This chain joins TRBV29-1 and TRBJ2-5; 8 bases line up with TRBD2. The CDR3 contains 12 residues. With V trimmed by 7 bases and J by 4 bases, 5 bases remained unmatched. Germline CDR1 is SQVTM and CDR2 is ANQGSEA. CDR3 in amino acids: CSATTSGETQYF. CDR3 coding DNA: TGCAGCGCTACAACTAGCGGAGAGACCCAGTACTTC.

The chain is built from TRBV11-1 and TRBJ2-1, with unresolved D. Germline values: CDR1 SGHAT, CDR2 FQDESV (reference sequence). V was trimmed by 2 bases and J by 0 bases, leaving 11 bases between them. The CDR3 consists of 16 residues. The CDR3 is CASSLRSSSSYNEQFF. The CDR3, as DNA: TGTGCCAGCAGCTTAAGATCATCCAGCTCCTACAATGAGCAGTTCTTC.

This chain uses TRBV19 with TRBJ2-2, with TRBD2 matching over 11 bases. The germline CDR1 and CDR2 sequences are LNHDA and SQIVND (reference sequence). The CDR3 consists of 14 residues. The J segment lost 7 bases and the V segment lost 9 bases, leaving 7 bases of the junction unmatched. CDR3 DNA sequence: TGTGCCAGCGTCACTAGCGGGAGTGTCGGGGAGCTGTTTTTT. Translation gives CASVTSGSVGELFF.

The chain couples TRBV30 to TRBJ2-2; D is perhaps TRBD2 (6 bases). V was shortened by 0 bases and J by 6 bases, with 14 bases between the two germline ends. Germline V gene data show CDR1 as GTSNPN and CDR2 as SVGIG (reference sequence). CDR3 length equals 15 residues. The CDR3 DNA reads TGTGCCTGGAGTGTACTAGGGTCTAGCGCCGGGGAGCTGTTTTTT. Translated, it gives CAWSVLGSSAGELFF.

J is TRBJ2-4 and V is TRBV4-3, with D possibly TRBD1 on 5 matching bases. The CDR3 extends over 19 amino acids. Germline assignment: CDR1 LGHNA and CDR2 YSLEER. Deletions cut 4 bases from V and 0 bases from J, with 22 bases between. The CDR3 sequence: CASSPGRSRVGLAKNIQYF. DNA of the CDR3: TGCGCCAGCAGCCCAGGCCGAAGCAGGGTGGGGCTAGCCAAAAACATTCAGTACTTC.

This chain connects TRBV6-5 to TRBJ1-1, with no clear D. The CDR3 has 14 residues. Trimming pared 0 bases from V and 10 bases from J, leaving 15 bases between. Looked up from germline, CDR1 is MNHEY and CDR2 is SVGAGI. CDR3 sequence reads: CASSYSRGFAGAFF. For the CDR3, the DNA is TGTGCCAGCAGTTACTCTCGTGGGTTTGCAGGAGCTTTCTTT.

DNA of the CDR3: TGCGCCAGCAGTGAGTCCGGGGGGGGGTTTACCCTCTATGGCTACACCTTC. It yields the protein CASSESGGGFTLYGYTF. The chain has TRBV10-1 and TRBJ1-2; possible D gene TRBD1, 5 bases. Germline V gives CDR1 WNHNN, CDR2 SYGVQD (reference sequence). Trimming cost V 0 bases and J 4 bases, with 18 bases left between them. The CDR3 covers 17 residues.

This clone was detected a few times. This chain uses TRBV4-1 with TRBJ1-1, with D maybe TRBD1 (5 bases). The germline CDR1 and CDR2 sequences are MGHRA and YSYEKL. The CDR3 extends over 12 amino acids. V shed 4 bases and J shed 10 bases, with 13 bases lying between them. The CDR3 protein is CASSRPGGGAFF. CDR3 bases: TGCGCCAGCAGCCGCCCCGGGGGAGGAGCTTTCTTT.

J is TRBJ1-1 and V is TRBV6-5; D is unclear. Germline V gene sequence: CDR1 MNHEY, CDR2 SVGAGI. Deletions cut 5 bases from V and 5 bases from J, with 18 bases between. The CDR3 consists of 15 residues. The CDR3 sequence: CASSPSAGVETEAFF. DNA for the CDR3: TGTGCCAGCAGTCCCTCGGCGGGTGTGGAAACTGAAGCTTTCTTT.

The chain joins TRBV9 to TRBJ2-3; possibly TRBD1 for D (5 bases). Germline loops: CDR1 SGDLS, CDR2 YYNGEE. V dropped 4 bases and J dropped 0 bases, with 15 bases sitting between them. The CDR3 is 16 residues long. The CDR3 sequence: CASSSGAKQSTDTQYF. DNA for the CDR3: TGTGCCAGCAGCTCTGGGGCGAAACAAAGCACAGATACGCAGTATTTT.

The chain joins TRBV27 to TRBJ2-3; 7 bases align to TRBD2. Germline V gene lookup returns CDR1 MNHEY and CDR2 SMNVEV (reference sequence). The CDR3 length is 16 residues. Germline trimming cut 3 bases from V and 2 bases from J; bases unmatched to any gene: 8. The DNA of the CDR3 is TGTGCCAGCAGTTTTTTGGGGGGGGTGGACACAGATACGCAGTATTTT. Its protein is CASSFLGGVDTDTQYF.

The rearrangement links TRBV27 to TRBJ2-3; TRBD2 matches at 7 bases. The germline CDR1 and CDR2 sequences are MNHEY and SMNVEV (reference sequence). V shed 7 bases, J shed 6 bases, and the junction held 19 bases outside the gene matches. The CDR3 sequence is 17 residues long. This chain's CDR3 is CASTRAASGLRVDTQYF. Here the CDR3 DNA reads TGTGCCAGCACCCGAGCCGCTAGCGGCCTTCGTGTGGATACGCAGTATTTT.

The V gene is TRBV11-2, the J gene TRBJ1-1, with D possibly being TRBD1 (6 bases). Per the germline V gene, CDR1 is SGHAT and CDR2 is FQNNGV. The CDR3 sequence is 15 residues long. Trimming shortened V by 5 bases and J by 4 bases, and 17 bases separated the two germline ends. DNA of the CDR3: TGTGCCAGCAGCCTAACCTTGGGGGGGCTCACTGAAGCTTTCTTT. Encoded protein: CASSLTLGGLTEAFF.

The chain uses TRBV10-1 and TRBJ2-5, with D unclear. This CDR3 contains 13 residues. Per the germline V gene, CDR1 is WNHNN and CDR2 is SYGVQD (reference sequence). V was pared by 6 bases and J by 2 bases, with 10 bases between. This chain's CDR3 is CASRVAGQETQYF. CDR3 DNA sequence: TGCGCCAGCAGGGTGGCAGGACAAGAGACCCAGTACTTC.

This chain links TRBV5-4 with TRBJ2-7, with TRBD1 matching 12 bases. The junction had 3 bases not matched to a gene; V was cut back by 4 bases and J by 4 bases. This CDR3 has 14 residues. Germline assignment: CDR1 SGHNT and CDR2 YYREEE (reference sequence). The CDR3 protein is CASSRDRGPYEQYF. The CDR3 nucleotides read TGTGCCAGCAGCCGGGACAGGGGGCCTTACGAGCAGTACTTC. The whole variable domain, filled in from reference TRBV5-4 and TRBJ2-7, reads ETGVTQSPTHLIKTRGQQVTLRCSSQSGHNTVSWYQQALGQGPQFIFQYYREEENGRGNFPPRFSGLQFPNYSSELNVNALELDDSALYLCASSRDRGPYEQYFGPGTRLTVT.

This rearrangement joins TRBV28 to TRBJ1-5; the D gene is possibly TRBD1 (5 bases). This CDR3 comprises 16 residues. Germline V gene sequence: CDR1 MDHEN, CDR2 SYDVKM. Trimming stripped 5 bases from V and 0 bases from J, with 14 bases between. Here the CDR3 reads CASSHSNGGSNQPQHF. The CDR3 DNA reads as TGTGCCAGCAGTCATAGCAACGGGGGTAGCAATCAGCCCCAGCATTTT.

The gene calls are TRBV11-2 and TRBJ2-5; 10 nucleotides agree with TRBD2. The CDR3 covers 18 residues. The germline V gene has CDR1 SGHAT and CDR2 FQNNGV. The J segment lost 1 base and the V segment lost 1 base, leaving 9 bases of the junction unmatched. The CDR3: CASSLGRLAGGVQETQYF. The CDR3 bases are TGTGCCAGCAGCTTAGGGCGACTAGCGGGTGGGGTCCAAGAGACCCAGTACTTC.

CDR3 sequence: CASSIGVLYGYTF. The CDR3 nucleotides read TGTGCCAGTAGTATAGGAGTACTCTATGGCTACACCTTC. The chain links TRBV19 to TRBJ1-2; D ambiguous. The V and J ends lost 1 base and 4 bases respectively, with 7 bases between them. CDR1 and CDR2 from the germline V gene are LNHDA and SQIVND (reference sequence). The CDR3 runs 13 residues.

The V gene is TRBV2, the J gene TRBJ1-4; D unclear. Germline V gives CDR1 SNHLY, CDR2 FYNNEI. Trimming shortened V by 7 bases and J by 2 bases, and 17 bases separated the two germline ends. The CDR3 length is 16 residues. For the CDR3, the DNA is TGTGCCAGCACCCCAAGGAGGGTGTCCACTAATGAAAAACTGTTTTTT. Translating it yields CASTPRRVSTNEKLFF.